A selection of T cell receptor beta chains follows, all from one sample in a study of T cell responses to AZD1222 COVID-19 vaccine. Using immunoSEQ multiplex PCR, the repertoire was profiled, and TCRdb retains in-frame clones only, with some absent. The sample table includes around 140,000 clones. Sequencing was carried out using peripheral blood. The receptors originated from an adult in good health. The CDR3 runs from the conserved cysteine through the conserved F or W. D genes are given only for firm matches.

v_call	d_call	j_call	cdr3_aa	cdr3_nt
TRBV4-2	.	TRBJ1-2	CASSQLTTSPGYGYTF	TGTGCCAGCAGCCAATTGACCACCTCCCCTGGCTATGGCTACACCTTC
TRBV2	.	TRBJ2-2	CASRTTLGTGELFF	TGTGCCAGCAGGACCACCCTAGGGACCGGGGAGCTGTTTTTT
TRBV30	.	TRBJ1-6	CAWMRFRTVDSPLHF	TGTGCCTGGATGAGGTTTCGGACAGTAGATTCACCCCTCCACTTT
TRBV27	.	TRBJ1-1	CASSLVPGLSEAFF	TGTGCCAGCAGTTTAGTCCCCGGCCTTTCTGAAGCTTTCTTT
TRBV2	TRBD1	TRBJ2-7	CASKVQGGIYEQYF	TGTGCCAGCAAGGTACAGGGGGGAATCTACGAGCAGTACTTC
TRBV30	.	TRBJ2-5	CAWSVIKGTQYF	TGTGCCTGGAGTGTCATCAAGGGGACCCAGTACTTC
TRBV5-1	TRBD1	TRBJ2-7	CASSLRDSSYEQYF	TGCGCCAGCAGCTTGAGGGACAGCTCCTACGAGCAGTACTTC
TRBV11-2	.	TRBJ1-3	CASSLDRGNTIYF	TGTGCCAGCAGCCTGGACAGAGGAAACACCATATATTTT
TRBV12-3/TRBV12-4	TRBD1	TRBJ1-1	CASRDRPNTEAFF	TGTGCCAGCAGGGACAGGCCGAACACTGAAGCTTTCTTT
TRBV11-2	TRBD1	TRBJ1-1	CASSSATGGGVDAFF	TGTGCCAGCAGTAGCGCGACAGGGGGCGGAGTTGATGCTTTCTTT
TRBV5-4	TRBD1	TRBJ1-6	CASSRVDRGNSPLHF	TGTGCCAGCAGTCGAGTTGACAGGGGTAATTCACCCCTCCACTTT
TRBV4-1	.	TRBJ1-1	CASSPTHLGQMNTEAFF	TGCGCCAGCAGCCCGACACATTTGGGGCAGATGAACACTGAAGCTTTCTTT
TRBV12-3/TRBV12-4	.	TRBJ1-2	CASSFVGGYGYTF	TGTGCCAGCAGTTTCGTGGGAGGGTATGGCTACACCTTC
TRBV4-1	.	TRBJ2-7	CASSQESGRGFPYEQYF	TGCGCCAGCAGCCAAGAAAGCGGGCGGGGTTTCCCTTACGAGCAGTACTTC
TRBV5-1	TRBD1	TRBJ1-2	CASRTTGGNNYGYTF	TGCGCCAGCAGGACGACAGGGGGTAACAACTATGGCTACACCTTC
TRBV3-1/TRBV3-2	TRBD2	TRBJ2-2	CASSQDWKRGASNTGELFF	TGTGCCAGCAGCCAAGATTGGAAGCGGGGGGCGTCGAACACCGGGGAGCTGTTTTTT
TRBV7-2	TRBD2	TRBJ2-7	CASNLGLATLEQYF	TGTGCCAGCAACCTCGGACTAGCGACCCTCGAGCAGTACTTC
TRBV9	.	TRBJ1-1	CASSAGSQGAEAFF	TGTGCCAGCAGCGCCGGGAGCCAGGGCGCTGAAGCTTTCTTT
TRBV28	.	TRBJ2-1	CASSSPGTGRYNEQFF	TGTGCCAGCAGTTCCCCAGGGACGGGACGGTACAATGAGCAGTTCTTC
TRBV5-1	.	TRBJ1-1	CASSLEVRTEAFF	TGCGCCAGCAGCTTGGAGGTCCGGACTGAAGCTTTCTTT
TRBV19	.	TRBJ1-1	CASSIGGHLNTEAFF	TGTGCCAGTAGTATAGGGGGACACCTAAACACTGAAGCTTTCTTT
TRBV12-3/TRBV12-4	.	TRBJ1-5	CASRGNSNQPQHF	TGTGCCAGCAGGGGGAATAGCAATCAGCCCCAGCATTTT
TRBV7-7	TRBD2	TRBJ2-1	CASSLLAGGHNEQFF	TGTGCCAGCAGCTTATTAGCGGGGGGCCACAATGAGCAGTTCTTC
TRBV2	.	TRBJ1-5	CASSAEGSGQPQHF	TGTGCCAGCAGTGCGGAGGGGAGTGGGCAGCCCCAGCATTTT
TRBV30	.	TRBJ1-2	CAWSKRAHGYTF	TGTGCCTGGAGTAAGAGGGCCCATGGCTACACCTTC
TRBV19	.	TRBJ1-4	CASSTQATNEKLFF	TGTGCCAGTAGTACACAGGCGACTAATGAAAAACTGTTTTTT
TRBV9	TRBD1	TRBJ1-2	CASSVEAQGASYTF	TGTGCCAGCAGCGTAGAAGCACAGGGGGCGAGCTACACCTTC
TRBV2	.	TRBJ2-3	CASSERTDTQYF	TGTGCCAGCAGTGAAAGGACAGATACGCAGTATTTT
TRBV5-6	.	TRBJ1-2	CASLKGGKDYGYTF	TGTGCCAGCCTTAAAGGGGGTAAAGACTATGGCTACACCTTC
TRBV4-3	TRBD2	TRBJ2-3	CASSRRGRERGGLTDTQYF	TGCGCCAGCAGCCGTCGCGGTCGGGAGCGGGGGGGTCTAACAGATACGCAGTATTTT
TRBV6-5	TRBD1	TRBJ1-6	CASSPDRAVDSPLHF	TGTGCCAGCAGTCCGGACAGGGCTGTGGATTCACCCCTCCACTTT
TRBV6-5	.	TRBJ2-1	CASRNGRNEQFF	TGTGCCAGCAGGAATGGGCGGAATGAGCAGTTCTTC
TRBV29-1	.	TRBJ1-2	CSVEDQTGTWDGYTF	TGCAGCGTTGAAGATCAAACAGGGACGTGGGATGGCTACACCTTC
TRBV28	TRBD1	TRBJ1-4	CASSGQGANEKLFF	TGTGCCAGCAGTGGACAGGGCGCTAATGAAAAACTGTTTTTT
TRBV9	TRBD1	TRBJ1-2	CASSVGQGALGYTF	TGTGCCAGCAGCGTAGGACAGGGGGCGCTTGGCTACACCTTC
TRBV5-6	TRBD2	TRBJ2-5	CASSLRLAGEETQYF	TGTGCCAGCAGCTTACGACTAGCGGGGGAAGAGACCCAGTACTTC
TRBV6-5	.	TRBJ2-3	CASSYSRDPDTQYF	TGTGCCAGCAGTTACTCGAGGGACCCCGATACGCAGTATTTT
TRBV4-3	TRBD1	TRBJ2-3	CASSHDRARTDTQYF	TGCGCCAGCAGCCACGACAGGGCCCGCACAGATACGCAGTATTTT
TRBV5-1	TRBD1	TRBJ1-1	CASSGRESTGGTEAFF	TGCGCCAGCAGTGGACGAGAGTCTACAGGGGGCACTGAAGCTTTCTTT
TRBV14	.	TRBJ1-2	CASSPDTYYGYTF	TGTGCCAGCAGCCCCGACACGTACTATGGCTACACCTTC
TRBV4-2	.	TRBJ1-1	CASSQSRGADGAFF	TGTGCCAGCAGCCAGTCTCGGGGGGCGGATGGTGCTTTCTTT
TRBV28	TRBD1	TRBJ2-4	CASNPRGAKNIQYF	TGTGCCAGCAACCCCAGGGGGGCCAAAAACATTCAGTACTTC
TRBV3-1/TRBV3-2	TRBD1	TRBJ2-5	CASSQVGQVWETQYF	TGTGCCAGCAGCCAAGTTGGACAGGTATGGGAGACCCAGTACTTC
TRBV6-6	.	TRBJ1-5	CASSYMAGNQPQHF	TGTGCCAGCAGTTACATGGCAGGGAATCAGCCCCAGCATTTT
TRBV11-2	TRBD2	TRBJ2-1	CASSSLAGGHNEQFF	TGTGCCAGCAGCTCCTTAGCGGGGGGCCACAATGAGCAGTTCTTC
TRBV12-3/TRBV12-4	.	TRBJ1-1	CASRPWKDGEAFF	TGTGCCAGCAGACCTTGGAAGGACGGGGAAGCTTTCTTT
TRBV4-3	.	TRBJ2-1	CASSRDLDNEQFF	TGCGCCAGCAGCCGTGACCTAGACAATGAGCAGTTCTTC
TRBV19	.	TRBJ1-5	CASRPAVGSNQPQHF	TGTGCCAGTAGACCCGCAGTGGGGAGCAATCAGCCCCAGCATTTT
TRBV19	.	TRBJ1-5	CASKWRGNQPQHF	TGTGCCAGTAAGTGGAGGGGCAATCAGCCCCAGCATTTT
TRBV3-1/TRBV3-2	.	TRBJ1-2	CASSQGPQVHYGYTF	TGTGCCAGCAGCCAAGGCCCCCAGGTCCATTATGGCTACACCTTC
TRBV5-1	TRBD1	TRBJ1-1	CASSTRGETEAFF	TGCGCCAGCAGCACCAGGGGGGAGACTGAAGCTTTCTTT
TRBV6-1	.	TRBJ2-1	CASSGHLGTSSNEQFF	TGTGCCAGCAGTGGTCACCTAGGGACATCCTCCAATGAGCAGTTCTTC
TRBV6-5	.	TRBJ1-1	CASSPLTSGKAEAFF	TGTGCCAGCAGCCCCCTTACGTCAGGGAAGGCTGAAGCTTTCTTT
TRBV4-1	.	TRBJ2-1	CASSQGTITRNEQFF	TGCGCCAGCAGCCAAGGGACTATTACCAGGAATGAGCAGTTCTTC
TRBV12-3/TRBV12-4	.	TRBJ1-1	CASRTRGESFF	TGTGCCAGCAGGACACGAGGTGAATCTTTCTTT
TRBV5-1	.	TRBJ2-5	CASSFADSQETQYF	TGCGCCAGCAGCTTCGCGGACAGCCAAGAGACCCAGTACTTC